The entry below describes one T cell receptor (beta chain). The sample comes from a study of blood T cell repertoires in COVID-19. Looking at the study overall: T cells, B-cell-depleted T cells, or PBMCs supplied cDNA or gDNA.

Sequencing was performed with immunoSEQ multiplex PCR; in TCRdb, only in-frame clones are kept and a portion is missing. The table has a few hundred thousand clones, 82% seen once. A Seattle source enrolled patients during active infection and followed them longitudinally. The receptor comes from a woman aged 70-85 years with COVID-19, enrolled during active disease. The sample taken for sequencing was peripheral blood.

The CDR3 here is CASTETGTGSSPLHF. The CDR3 coding sequence is TGTGCCAGTACGGAGACCGGGACAGGAAGCTCACCCCTCCACTTT. The genes are TRBV19 and TRBJ1-6, with 8 bases aligning to TRBD1. After removal of 7 bases from V and 10 bases from J, the junction contained 12 bases not matched to a gene. The CDR3 totals 15 residues. From germline, CDR1 is LNHDA and CDR2 SQIVND (reference sequence).